A selection of T cell receptor beta chains follows, all from one sample in a study of control samples from healthy donors and cancer patients. Clones were read by immunoSEQ multiplex PCR, and TCRdb kept only the in-frame ones, dropping some. Of 130,000 or so clones in the sample, 75% to 95% are singletons; the top ten hold more than 6.5%. Sequencing was performed on blood. The source of these receptors is a man in his late teens or twenties in good health. The CDR3 runs from the conserved cysteine through the conserved F or W. A D gene is named only where the DNA matches it firmly. Size values are once, few and many counts, or a class for expanded clones, and some rows have none.

D gene	V gene	J gene	clone size	CDR3 DNA	CDR3 protein
.	TRBV2	TRBJ1-1	.	TGTGCCAGCAGTAATTTCACAGAGACCAACACTGAAGCTTTCTTT	CASSNFTETNTEAFF
.	TRBV2	TRBJ2-1	.	TGTGCCAGCACTAGCTCCCACAATGAGCAGTTCTTC	CASTSSHNEQFF
.	TRBV3-1/TRBV3-2	TRBJ1-5	few	TGTGCCAGCAGCCAAGACCCCGGCTGGGGTCAGCCCCAGCATTTT	CASSQDPGWGQPQHF
TRBD1	TRBV9	TRBJ2-5	.	TGTGCCAGCAGCCCGACAGGGGCGGAGACCCAGTACTTC	CASSPTGAETQYF
TRBD1	TRBV10-3	TRBJ1-5	.	TGTGCCACCGCGGGTCAGGGGGCGGATCAGCCCCAGCATTTT	CATAGQGADQPQHF
TRBD1	TRBV14	TRBJ1-2	.	TGTGCCAGCAGCCACCAGAGAACGGACAGGAGCTATGGCTACACCTTC	CASSHQRTDRSYGYTF
TRBD1	TRBV6-5	TRBJ1-2	.	TGTGCCAGCAGCAGCAATCGACAGGGCCACTATGGCTACACCTTC	CASSSNRQGHYGYTF
.	TRBV30	TRBJ1-5	.	TGTGCCTGGAGTGCGCAGGGGAATCAGCCCCAGCATTTT	CAWSAQGNQPQHF
.	TRBV29-1	TRBJ2-2	.	TGCAGCGTACGCTCCGAAGGGGAGCTGTTTTTT	CSVRSEGELFF
TRBD2	TRBV5-1	TRBJ2-3	.	TGCGCCAGCAGCTTGGAACAGCGGGGGCACACAGATACGCAGTATTTT	CASSLEQRGHTDTQYF
TRBD2	TRBV18	TRBJ2-1	.	TGTGCCAGCTCAGCGGGGGGGCTTAATGAGCAGTTCTTC	CASSAGGLNEQFF
TRBD2	TRBV10-3	TRBJ2-2	.	TGTGCCATCAGTGGAGCTTTGGGGACTAGCAACACCGGGGAGCTGTTTTTT	CAISGALGTSNTGELFF
.	TRBV7-3	TRBJ2-2	.	TGTGCCAGCAGCTGGGCCCCAGGCGGGGAGCTGTTTTTT	CASSWAPGGELFF
.	TRBV5-6	TRBJ1-1	.	TGTGCCAGCAGCTTGGCCGGGGTTGGGGGCACTGAAGCTTTCTTT	CASSLAGVGGTEAFF
TRBD1	TRBV4-1	TRBJ1-1	.	TGCGCCAGCAGCCAAGGACAGGGGGCGCAAGGTGAAGCTTTCTTT	CASSQGQGAQGEAFF
.	TRBV7-9	TRBJ1-2	.	TGTGCCAGCAGCTCTTTAAGGAAGGACTATGGCTACACCTTC	CASSSLRKDYGYTF
TRBD1	TRBV7-9	TRBJ2-5	.	TGTGCCAGCAGCTTAGCCACAGGGGGCAGTTCAGAGACCCAGTACTTC	CASSLATGGSSETQYF
TRBD1	TRBV7-8	TRBJ1-3	once	TGTGCCAGCAGCTTACTGGCCAGGGGGTTGGGAAACACCATATATTTT	CASSLLARGLGNTIYF
.	TRBV14	TRBJ1-1	.	TGTGCCAGCAGCGAGGGACTCAACACTGAAGCTTTCTTT	CASSEGLNTEAFF
.	TRBV24-1	TRBJ2-3	.	TGTGCCACCAGTGACGGGGATACGACAGATACGCAGTATTTT	CATSDGDTTDTQYF
.	TRBV5-6	TRBJ2-2	.	TGTGCCAGCAGCTTGTACCAGGGCCCCACCGGGGAGCTGTTTTTT	CASSLYQGPTGELFF
TRBD2	TRBV4-2	TRBJ2-3	.	TGTGCCAGCAGCCAAGGTTACGGGGGGGCTCACACAGATACGCAGTATTTT	CASSQGYGGAHTDTQYF
.	TRBV11-2	TRBJ2-7	.	TGTGCCAGCAGCTTAGGGCAGGGGCAGAGGAGGGAGCAGTACTTC	CASSLGQGQRREQYF
.	TRBV6-2/TRBV6-3	TRBJ1-2	once	TGTGCCAGCAGTCAGATCACAGGGCCTGCTCTCTATGGCTACACCTTC	CASSQITGPALYGYTF
.	TRBV10-3	TRBJ1-2	.	TGTGCCATCAGTGAGTGGGGAGGGGAGCGCTATGGCTACACCTTC	CAISEWGGERYGYTF
.	TRBV6-1	TRBJ1-6	.	TGTGCCAGCAGTGAGACCGGGACACCCGCCTCCTATAATTCACCCCTCCACTTT	CASSETGTPASYNSPLHF
.	TRBV5-4	TRBJ1-2	.	TGTGCCAGCACCTTGAAGAGGACAGTCAACTATGGCTACACCTTC	CASTLKRTVNYGYTF
.	TRBV3-1/TRBV3-2	TRBJ2-6	.	TGTGCCAGCAGCCAAGTCTCTGGGGCCAACGTCCTGACTTTC	CASSQVSGANVLTF
.	TRBV28	TRBJ1-4	few	TGTGCCAGCAGTTACAGGGCCGCTTTTAATGAAAAACTGTTTTTT	CASSYRAAFNEKLFF
TRBD1	TRBV5-5	TRBJ1-5	.	TGTGCCAGCAGCTTGGCGACAGGGATGAGCAATCAGCCCCAGCATTTT	CASSLATGMSNQPQHF
TRBD2	TRBV23-1	TRBJ2-2	once	TGCGCCAGAATCCCGGGGGGACCCAACACCGGGGAGCTGTTTTTT	CARIPGGPNTGELFF
.	TRBV6-1	TRBJ2-7	once	TGTGCCAGCAGTGAACCCTACCTCGAGCAGTACTTC	CASSEPYLEQYF
TRBD1	TRBV30	TRBJ1-6	.	TGTGCCTGGAGTGTGGACAGGGTGGGCTCACCCCTCCACTTT	CAWSVDRVGSPLHF
.	TRBV12-3/TRBV12-4	TRBJ1-2	.	TGTGCCAGCAGTCTCTCCCCTGGAGGCTACACCTTC	CASSLSPGGYTF
.	TRBV5-6	TRBJ1-2	.	TGTGCCAGCAGCCCAGGGTTTAACTATGGCTACACCTTC	CASSPGFNYGYTF
.	TRBV12-3/TRBV12-4	TRBJ1-2	once	TGTGCCAGCAGTTTAGGCCTGTGGGGCTACACCTTC	CASSLGLWGYTF
.	TRBV28	TRBJ2-4	.	TGTGCCAGCAGTCCGCGAGAGGGGGGCATTCAGTACTTC	CASSPREGGIQYF